This T cell receptor (beta chain) was documented in a study of CD8+ T cells in alopecia areata. Broader study findings: Tofacitinib produced a significant decrease in scalp clonality and in expanded CD8+ clones among the top 100. Sequencing of scalp samples also captures resident alphabeta T cells of normal skin.

The V and J ends lost 3 bases and 5 bases, in that order; junction bases with no gene match: 6. The CDR3 spans 14 residues. Germline V lookup: CDR1 PRHDT, CDR2 FYEKMQ (reference sequence). Stated treatment: oral pan-JAK inhibitor, 5-10 mg twice daily. In the case of this clone: Its cognate antigen is unknown.

cDNA prepared by RNA extraction and subsequent reverse transcription served as the template for sequencing. The data were produced by immunoSEQ multiplex PCR, yet TCRdb's version contains in-frame clones alone and is incomplete. The sample holds 90,000 to 130,000 clones, about 60% seen once. The receptor was isolated from a human donor with alopecia areata. The chain recombines TRBV13 with TRBJ2-7; TRBD1 matches 8 bases. The sample consisted of CD8+ T cells sorted from blood, taken at week 24, from a patient treated with tofacitinib. The CDR3 region is CASSFKDRADEQYF. In nucleotides, the CDR3 is TGTGCCAGCAGCTTTAAGGACAGGGCCGACGAGCAGTACTTC.